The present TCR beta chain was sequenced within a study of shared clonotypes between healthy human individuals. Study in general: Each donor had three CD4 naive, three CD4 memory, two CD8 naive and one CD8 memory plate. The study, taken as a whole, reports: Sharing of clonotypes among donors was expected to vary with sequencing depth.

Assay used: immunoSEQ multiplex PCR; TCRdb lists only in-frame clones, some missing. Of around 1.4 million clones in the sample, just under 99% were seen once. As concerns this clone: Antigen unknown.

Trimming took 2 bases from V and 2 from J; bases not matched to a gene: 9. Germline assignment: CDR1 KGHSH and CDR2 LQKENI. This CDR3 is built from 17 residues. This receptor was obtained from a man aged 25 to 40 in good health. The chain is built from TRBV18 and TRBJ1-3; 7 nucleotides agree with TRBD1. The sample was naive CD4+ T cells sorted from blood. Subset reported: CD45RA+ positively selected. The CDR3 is CASSPYPVQGTGNTIYF. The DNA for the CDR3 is TGTGCCAGCTCACCATATCCTGTACAGGGGACTGGAAACACCATATATTTT. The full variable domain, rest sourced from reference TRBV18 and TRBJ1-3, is NAGVMQNPRHLVRRRGQEARLRCSPMKGHSHVYWYRQLPEEGLKFMVYLQKENIIDESGMPKERFSAEFPKEGPSILRIQQVVRGDSAAYFCASSPYPVQGTGNTIYFGEGSWLTVV.